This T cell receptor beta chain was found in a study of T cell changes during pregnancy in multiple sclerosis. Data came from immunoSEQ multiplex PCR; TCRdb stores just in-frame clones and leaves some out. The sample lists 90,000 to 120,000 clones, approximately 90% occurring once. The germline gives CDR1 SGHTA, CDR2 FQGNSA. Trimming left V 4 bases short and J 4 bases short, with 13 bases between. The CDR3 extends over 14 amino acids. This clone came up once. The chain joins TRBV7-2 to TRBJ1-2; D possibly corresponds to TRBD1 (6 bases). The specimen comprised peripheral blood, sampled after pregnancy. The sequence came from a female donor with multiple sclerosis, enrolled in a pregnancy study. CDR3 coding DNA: TGTGCCAGCAGCTACCCCGGGGACACCTATGGCTACACCTTC. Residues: CASSYPGDTYGYTF.